This TCR beta chain was retrieved from a study of shared clonotypes between healthy human individuals. This CDR3 is 12 amino acids long. The trim removed 6 bases at V and 4 bases at J, leaving 2 bases unmatched. Germline V gene data show CDR1 as SQVTM and CDR2 as ANQGSEA. Points from the study as a whole: Depth was large, yet rarefaction showed that sorted-subset sequencing was incomplete. Sharing of clonotypes among donors was expected to vary with sequencing depth. The researchers took only blood, and tissue repertoires probably look different.

Authors' processing steps: Sequence data from immunoSEQ were junction-only and lacked quality scores; consequently, filtering differed. The protocol was immunoSEQ multiplex PCR, while the TCRdb copy is restricted to in-frame clones and leaves out a portion. V and J calls plus clone size are reproduced from that table; the DNA served to infer D and trimming. The sample lists more than 550,000 clones; approximately 77% were seen once. This clone was seen once. Antigen specificity is unknown. V gene TRBV29-1 combines with J gene TRBJ1-5, with 8 bases that match TRBD1. The clonotype originates from a woman in her twenties or thirties in good health. Sequencing was performed on memory CD4+ T cells sorted from blood. Subset noted: CD45RA-negative fraction. Here the CDR3 reads CSVRTGNQPQHF. The CDR3 nucleotides read TGCAGCGTCCGGACAGGGAATCAGCCCCAGCATTTT.